The next 22 T cell receptor beta chains were all read from a single sample in a study of human T cells and chemical hapten exposure. Time point of the sample: pre-sensitization, week 0. The sample's treatment: therapeutic diphenylcyclopropenone sensitization with weekly scalp DPC. TCRdb fed the RACE reads into MiXCR, producing one record per CDR3 protein. The sample holds under 300,000 distinct CDR3 sequences, roughly 8.9% seen once. The sequences come from whole blood, collected in connection with sensitization to the hapten diphenylcyclopropenone (DPC). These receptors were collected from a woman aged 40 to 50 with alopecia areata. Some clones in this sample may be carry-over from other donors' samples.

The chain uses TRBV29-1 and TRBJ2-5; D might be TRBD1 or TRBD2, each matching 5 bases. Between the trimmed V and J ends, which lost 4 bases and 5 bases, there was a span of 11 bases. Germline CDR1 and CDR2: SQVTM and ANQGSEA. This CDR3 comprises 12 residues. In DNA form, the CDR3 reads TGCAGCGTTGGGGACCCCGCGGAGACCCAGTACTTC. Its translation is CSVGDPAETQYF.

This clonotype was detected many times. The V gene is TRBV2, the J gene TRBJ1-3, with a possible D match to TRBD1 (5 bases). Germline CDR1 reads SNHLY; CDR2 reads FYNNEI. Trimming shortened V by 6 bases and J by 1 base, and 7 bases separated the two germline ends. The length of the CDR3 is 13 residues. The CDR3 coding sequence is TGTGCCAGCAGGGGGGATTCTGGAAACACCATATATTTT. Protein sequence: CASRGDSGNTIYF.

In this sample, this clonotype turned up a few times. V is TRBV29-1 and J is TRBJ1-1; 9 bases are shared with TRBD1. J was trimmed by 4 bases and V by 5 bases; bases with no gene match: 5. This CDR3 comprises 13 residues. Germline values: CDR1 SQVTM, CDR2 ANQGSEA. CDR3 DNA sequence: TGCAGCGTTCGTGGGACAGGGAGCACTGAAGCTTTCTTT. Translating it yields CSVRGTGSTEAFF.

The rearrangement links TRBV7-8 to TRBJ2-3; no definite D call. V shed 2 bases and J shed 5 bases, with 29 bases lying between them. The length of the CDR3 is 20 residues. CDR1 SGHVS and CDR2 FQNEAQ come from the germline V gene. The CDR3 DNA reads TGTGCCAGCAGCTTATCCCGTCTGTGGGCAGCTGCCCGGTCTAAAGATACGCAGTATTTT. Amino acids: CASSLSRLWAAARSKDTQYF.

The chain recombines TRBV21-1 with TRBJ2-7. TRBV21-1 is tagged as a pseudogene. The CDR3 has 18 amino acids. CDR3 amino acids: CASSKAQLFSGSFYEQYF. DNA for the CDR3: TGTGCCAGCAGCAAAGCTCAACTCTTCTCGGGGTCCTTCTACGAGCAGTACTTC.

This clonotype was seen a few times. The V gene is TRBV12-3 or TRBV12-4, the J gene TRBJ2-7; no firm D call. Between the trimmed V and J ends, which lost 0 bases and 3 bases, there was a span of 9 bases. The CDR3 extends over 14 amino acids. This CDR3 is CASSLAELIYEQYF. CDR3 DNA sequence: TGTGCCAGCAGTTTAGCGGAACTAATCTACGAGCAGTACTTC.

The chain uses TRBV29-1 and TRBJ2-4, with TRBD1 as a possible D gene (5 bases). With 2 bases removed from V and 0 bases from J, the gap between germline ends came to 14 bases. Germline CDR1 SQVTM, CDR2 ANQGSEA. The CDR3 length is 16 residues. CDR3 bases: TGCAGCGTTGAAAGCTACGGACACCTAGCCAAAAACATTCAGTACTTC. Translated, it gives CSVESYGHLAKNIQYF.

The chain links TRBV7-3 to TRBJ1-2; no clear D gene. CDR3 length equals 11 residues. The germline V and J ends were trimmed by 4 bases and 5 bases, with 5 bases remaining between them. Germline V gives CDR1 SGHTA, CDR2 FQGTGA. This CDR3 reads CASSSSYGYTF. The CDR3 DNA follows: TGTGCCAGCAGCTCTTCTTATGGCTACACCTTC.

CDR3 sequence reads: CASSLAGVGRTDTQYF. Written as DNA, the CDR3 is TGTGCCAGCAGCTTAGCGGGAGTAGGGCGCACAGATACGCAGTATTTT. V usage is TRBV7-9 and J usage is TRBJ2-3; D may be TRBD2 (5 bases). The CDR3 length is 16 residues. Germline CDR1 SEHNR, CDR2 FQNEAQ (reference sequence). Between the trimmed V and J ends, which lost 0 bases and 1 base, there was a span of 11 bases.

The chain uses TRBV29-1 and TRBJ2-5; the D is unclear. The CDR3 spans 16 residues. CDR1 is SQVTM and CDR2 is ANQGSEA in the germline V gene. The V end was cut by 7 bases, the J end by 0 bases, with 21 bases between. CDR3 protein: CSASLGGALYQETQYF. For the CDR3, the DNA is TGCAGCGCCAGCTTGGGCGGCGCCTTGTACCAAGAGACCCAGTACTTC.

This sequence joins TRBV6-5 and TRBJ1-6; no clear D gene. Trimming removed 0 bases at V and 0 bases at J, with 9 bases between. This CDR3 has 17 residues. Germline CDR1 is MNHEY and CDR2 is SVGAGI. The CDR3 here is CASSYSVQSSYNSPLHF. CDR3 DNA sequence: TGTGCCAGCAGTTACTCGGTACAGAGCTCCTATAATTCACCCCTCCACTTT.

This clonotype appeared a few times. This rearrangement joins TRBV12-3 or TRBV12-4 to TRBJ2-5, with D possibly being TRBD1 (5 bases). There are 14 residues in the CDR3. Trimming took off 5 bases at V and 5 bases at J, with 15 bases between the two ends. CDR3 sequence: CASSLLAGRETQYF. CDR3 nucleotides: TGTGCCAGCAGTCTCCTCGCAGGGCGGGAGACCCAGTACTTC.

This rearrangement joins TRBV28 to TRBJ2-2; D gene unclear. The ends were cut back, 6 bases at V and 2 bases at J, with 7 bases in the middle. The CDR3 loop spans 13 amino acids. Per germline, CDR1 MDHEN and CDR2 SYDVKM. The CDR3 is CASSWPNTGELFF. CDR3 DNA sequence: TGTGCCAGCAGCTGGCCCAACACCGGGGAGCTGTTTTTT.

This chain links TRBV4-2 with TRBJ1-2; TRBD1 matches at 7 bases. J gave up 4 bases and V 4 bases, and 3 bases lay outside the gene matches. The germline V gene has CDR1 LGHNA and CDR2 YNFKEQ. CDR3 length: 13 residues. CDR3 amino acids: CASSPGQPYGYTF. CDR3 DNA: TGTGCCAGCAGCCCGGGACAGCCCTATGGCTACACCTTC.

This clonotype was observed a few times. J is TRBJ2-5 and V is TRBV11-1; D uncertain. The CDR3 consists of 13 residues. Deletions cut 5 bases from V and 4 bases from J, with 11 bases between. Germline values: CDR1 SGHAT, CDR2 FQDESV (reference sequence). CDR3 loop: CASSDAYVETQYF. Here the CDR3 DNA reads TGTGCCAGCAGCGACGCGTACGTAGAGACCCAGTACTTC.

This clonotype was counted at least ten times. The V call is TRBV28, the J call TRBJ2-5, with no clear D. The CDR3 runs to 15 residues. Germline loops: CDR1 MDHEN, CDR2 SYDVKM. Between the trimmed V and J ends, which lost 1 base and 2 bases, there was a span of 11 bases. This CDR3 is CASSLSEWPQETQYF. DNA of the CDR3: TGTGCCAGCAGTTTATCCGAGTGGCCGCAAGAGACCCAGTACTTC.

This chain links TRBV12-3 or TRBV12-4 with TRBJ2-1, with a tentative D call TRBD2 (5 bases). The CDR3 runs 15 residues. V dropped 0 bases and J dropped 7 bases, with 13 bases sitting between them. The CDR3 DNA reads as TGTGCCAGCAGTTTAGCGGTGAGCGGCGGGAATGAGCAGTTCTTC. Translating gives CASSLAVSGGNEQFF.

This chain joins TRBV27 and TRBJ1-6; possibly TRBD1 for D (6 bases). Trimming took 5 bases from V and 7 from J, leaving 15 bases between them. Germline CDR1 and CDR2: MNHEY and SMNVEV (reference sequence). The CDR3 totals 15 residues. The CDR3 nucleotides are TGTGCCAGCAGTCCCGCGGGGGCGTACAATTCACCCCTCCACTTT. As protein: CASSPAGAYNSPLHF.

This clonotype has a handful of counts. This chain uses TRBV9 with TRBJ2-2; D unclear. From germline, CDR1 is SGDLS and CDR2 YYNGEE. The ends were cut back, 0 bases at V and 1 base at J, with 4 bases in the middle. The CDR3 runs to 14 residues. The chain's CDR3 is CASSVVRNTGELFF. CDR3 in DNA: TGTGCCAGCAGCGTAGTCAGGAACACCGGGGAGCTGTTTTTT.

This clonotype was observed at least ten times. The J gene is TRBJ2-1, the V gene TRBV6-2 or TRBV6-3; possible D gene TRBD2, 6 bases. Germline V gene lookup returns CDR1 MNHEY and CDR2 SVGEGT. The CDR3 runs 16 residues. The V end lost 1 base, the J end lost 2 bases, and 12 bases lay between the germline ends. CDR3 DNA sequence: TGTGCCAGCAGTTACTTGGTCCTAGCGCCCTACAATGAGCAGTTCTTC. Translated, it gives CASSYLVLAPYNEQFF.

This clonotype has a handful of counts. The chain joins TRBV4-2 to TRBJ1-6; a possible D gene is TRBD1 (5 bases). The germline V gene has CDR1 LGHNA and CDR2 YNFKEQ. Trimming cost V 0 bases and J 4 bases, with 10 bases left between them. The CDR3 extends over 16 amino acids. The CDR3 nucleotides are TGTGCCAGCAGCCAAGAAGTCACAGGTTATAATTCACCCCTCCACTTT. Its protein product is CASSQEVTGYNSPLHF.

The CDR3 region has the DNA TGTGCCAGCAGCGTAGGGTCGCCTCTTTCTGGAAACACCATATATTTT. It translates to CASSVGSPLSGNTIYF. The chain has TRBV9 and TRBJ1-3; D gene ambiguous. This CDR3 comprises 16 residues. The germline gives CDR1 SGDLS, CDR2 YYNGEE. V was clipped by 0 bases and J by 1 base, with 11 bases between them.